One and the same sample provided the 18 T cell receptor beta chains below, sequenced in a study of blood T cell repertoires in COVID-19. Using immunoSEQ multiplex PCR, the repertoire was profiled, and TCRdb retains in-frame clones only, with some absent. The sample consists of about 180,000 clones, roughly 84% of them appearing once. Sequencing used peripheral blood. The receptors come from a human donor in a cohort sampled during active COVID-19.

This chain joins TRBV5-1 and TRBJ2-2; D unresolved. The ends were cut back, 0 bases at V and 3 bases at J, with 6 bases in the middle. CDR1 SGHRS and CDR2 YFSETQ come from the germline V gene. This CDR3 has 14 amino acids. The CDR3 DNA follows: TGCGCCAGCAGCTTGGCTATGGACACCGGGGAGCTGTTTTTT. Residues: CASSLAMDTGELFF. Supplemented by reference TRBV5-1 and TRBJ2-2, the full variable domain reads KAGVTQTPRYLIKTRGQQVTLSCSPISGHRSVSWYQQTPGQGLQFLFEYFSETQRNKGNFPGRFSGRQFSNSRSEMNVSTLELGDSALYLCASSLAMDTGELFFGEGSRLTVL.

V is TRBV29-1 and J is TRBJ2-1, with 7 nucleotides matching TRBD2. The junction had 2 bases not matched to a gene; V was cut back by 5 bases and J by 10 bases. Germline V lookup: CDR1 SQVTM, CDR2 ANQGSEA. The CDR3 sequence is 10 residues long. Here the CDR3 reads CSVREDEQFF. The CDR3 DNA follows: TGCAGCGTTCGGGAGGACGAGCAGTTCTTC.

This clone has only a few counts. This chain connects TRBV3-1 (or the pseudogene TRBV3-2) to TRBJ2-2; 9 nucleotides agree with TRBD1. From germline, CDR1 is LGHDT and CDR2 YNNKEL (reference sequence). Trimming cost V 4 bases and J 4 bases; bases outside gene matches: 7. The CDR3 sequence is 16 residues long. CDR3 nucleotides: TGTGCCAGCAGCCTCCGGACAGGGGTTGGCACCGGGGAGCTGTTTTTT. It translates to CASSLRTGVGTGELFF.

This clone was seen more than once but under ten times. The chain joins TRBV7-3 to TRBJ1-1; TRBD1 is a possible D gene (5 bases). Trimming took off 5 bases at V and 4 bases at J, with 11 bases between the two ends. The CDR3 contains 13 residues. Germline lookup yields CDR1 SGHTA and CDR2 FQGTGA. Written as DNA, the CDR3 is TGTGCCAGCAGCCCCCAGGGAAGCACTGAAGCTTTCTTT. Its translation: CASSPQGSTEAFF.

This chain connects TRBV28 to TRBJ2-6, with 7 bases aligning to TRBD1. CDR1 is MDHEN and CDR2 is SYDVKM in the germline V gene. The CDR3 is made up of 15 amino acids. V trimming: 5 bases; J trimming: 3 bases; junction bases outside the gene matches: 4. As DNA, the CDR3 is TGTGCCAGCAGTATCGACAGGGTTGGGGCCAACGTCCTGACTTTC. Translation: CASSIDRVGANVLTF.

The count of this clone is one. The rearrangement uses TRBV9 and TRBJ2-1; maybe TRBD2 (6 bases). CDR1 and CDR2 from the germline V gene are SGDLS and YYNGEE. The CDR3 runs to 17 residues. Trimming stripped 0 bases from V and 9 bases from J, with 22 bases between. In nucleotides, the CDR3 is TGTGCCAGCAGCGTAGGGGGTCTTAGCGGAACGTTTGGTGAGCAGTTCTTC. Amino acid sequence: CASSVGGLSGTFGEQFF.

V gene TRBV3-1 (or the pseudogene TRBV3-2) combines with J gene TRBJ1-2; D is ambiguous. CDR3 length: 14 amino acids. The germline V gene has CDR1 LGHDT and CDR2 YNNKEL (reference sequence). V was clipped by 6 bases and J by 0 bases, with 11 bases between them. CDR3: CASRDSGANYGYTF. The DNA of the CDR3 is TGTGCCAGCAGGGACTCCGGGGCTAACTATGGCTACACCTTC.

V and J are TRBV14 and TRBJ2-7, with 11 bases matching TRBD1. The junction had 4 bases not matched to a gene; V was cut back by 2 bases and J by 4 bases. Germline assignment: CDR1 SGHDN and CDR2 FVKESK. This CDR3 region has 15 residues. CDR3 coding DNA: TGTGCCAGCAGCCAACGGACAGGGGGCACGTACGAGCAGTACTTC. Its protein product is CASSQRTGGTYEQYF. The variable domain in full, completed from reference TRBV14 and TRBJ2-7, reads EAGVTQFPSHSVIEKGQTVTLRCDPISGHDNLYWYRRVMGKEIKFLLHFVKESKQDESGMPNNRFLAERTGGTYSTLKVQPAELEDSGVYFCASSQRTGGTYEQYFGPGTRLTVT.

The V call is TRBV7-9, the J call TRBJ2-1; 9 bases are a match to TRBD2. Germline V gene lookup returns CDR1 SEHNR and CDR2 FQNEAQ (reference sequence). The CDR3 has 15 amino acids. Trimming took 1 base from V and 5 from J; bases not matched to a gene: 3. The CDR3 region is CASSLELAGDNEQFF. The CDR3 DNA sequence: TGTGCCAGCAGCTTAGAACTAGCGGGTGACAATGAGCAGTTCTTC. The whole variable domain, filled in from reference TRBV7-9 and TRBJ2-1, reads DTGVSQNPRHKITKRGQNVTFRCDPISEHNRLYWYRQTLGQGPEFLTYFQNEAQLEKSRLLSDRFSAERPKGSFSTLEIQRTEQGDSAMYLCASSLELAGDNEQFFGPGTRLTVL.

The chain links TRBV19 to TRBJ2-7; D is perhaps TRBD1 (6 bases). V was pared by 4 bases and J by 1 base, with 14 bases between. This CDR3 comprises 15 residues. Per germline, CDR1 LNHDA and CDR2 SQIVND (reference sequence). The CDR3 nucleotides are TGTGCCAGTAGTAAAAACAGGGAAGGATCCTACGAGCAGTACTTC. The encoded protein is CASSKNREGSYEQYF.

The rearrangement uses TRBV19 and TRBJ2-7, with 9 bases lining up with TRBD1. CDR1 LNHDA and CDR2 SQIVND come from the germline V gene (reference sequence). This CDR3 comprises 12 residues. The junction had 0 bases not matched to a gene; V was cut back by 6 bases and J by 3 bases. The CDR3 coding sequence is TGTGCCAGTAGGGACAGGGGCTACGAGCAGTACTTC. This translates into CASRDRGYEQYF.

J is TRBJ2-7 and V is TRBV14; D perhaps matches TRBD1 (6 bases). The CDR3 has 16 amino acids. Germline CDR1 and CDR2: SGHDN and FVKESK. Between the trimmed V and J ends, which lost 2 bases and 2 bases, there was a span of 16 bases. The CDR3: CASSQKGNRDPYEQYF. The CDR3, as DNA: TGTGCCAGCAGCCAAAAGGGTAACAGGGACCCCTACGAGCAGTACTTC. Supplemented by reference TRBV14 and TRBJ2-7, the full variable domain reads EAGVTQFPSHSVIEKGQTVTLRCDPISGHDNLYWYRRVMGKEIKFLLHFVKESKQDESGMPNNRFLAERTGGTYSTLKVQPAELEDSGVYFCASSQKGNRDPYEQYFGPGTRLTVT.

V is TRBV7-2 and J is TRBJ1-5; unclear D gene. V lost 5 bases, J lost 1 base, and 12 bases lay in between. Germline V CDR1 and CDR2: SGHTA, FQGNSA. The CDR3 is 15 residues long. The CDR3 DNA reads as TGTGCCAGCAGCCTCTCTCGGGGAAGCAATCAGCCCCAGCATTTT. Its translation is CASSLSRGSNQPQHF.

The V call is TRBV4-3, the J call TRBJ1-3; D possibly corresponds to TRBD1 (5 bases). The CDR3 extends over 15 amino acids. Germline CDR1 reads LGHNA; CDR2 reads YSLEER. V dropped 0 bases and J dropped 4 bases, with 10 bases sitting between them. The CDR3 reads CASSQDRQGGNTIYF. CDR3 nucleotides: TGCGCCAGCAGCCAAGATCGGCAGGGAGGAAACACCATATATTTT.

CDR3: CARASGARNEQFF. The CDR3 nucleotides read TGTGCCAGGGCTAGCGGAGCCCGCAATGAGCAGTTCTTC. The rearrangement links TRBV2 to TRBJ2-1, with 7 bases identical to TRBD2. There are 13 residues in the CDR3. Looked up from germline, CDR1 is SNHLY and CDR2 is FYNNEI. After removal of 9 bases from V and 6 bases from J, the junction contained 8 bases not matched to a gene.

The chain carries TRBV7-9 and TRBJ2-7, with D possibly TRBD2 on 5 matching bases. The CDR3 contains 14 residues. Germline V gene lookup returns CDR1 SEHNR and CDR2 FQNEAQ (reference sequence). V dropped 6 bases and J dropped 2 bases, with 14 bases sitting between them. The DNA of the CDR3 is TGTGCCAGCAGTCGCGGCGGGCTGCCCTACGAGCAGTACTTC. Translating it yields CASSRGGLPYEQYF. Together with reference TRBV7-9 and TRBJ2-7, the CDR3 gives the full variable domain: DTGVSQNPRHKITKRGQNVTFRCDPISEHNRLYWYRQTLGQGPEFLTYFQNEAQLEKSRLLSDRFSAERPKGSFSTLEIQRTEQGDSAMYLCASSRGGLPYEQYFGPGTRLTVT.

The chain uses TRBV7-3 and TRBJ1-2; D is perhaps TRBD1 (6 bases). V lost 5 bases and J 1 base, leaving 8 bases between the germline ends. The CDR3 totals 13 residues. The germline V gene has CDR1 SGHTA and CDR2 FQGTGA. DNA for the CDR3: TGTGCCAGCAGCCCGGACAGTAACTATGGCTACACCTTC. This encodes CASSPDSNYGYTF. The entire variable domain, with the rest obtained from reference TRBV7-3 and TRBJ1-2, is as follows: GAGVSQTPSNKVTEKGKYVELRCDPISGHTALYWYRQSLGQGPEFLIYFQGTGAADDSGLPNDRFFAVRPEGSVSTLKIQRTERGDSAVYLCASSPDSNYGYTFGSGTRLTVV.

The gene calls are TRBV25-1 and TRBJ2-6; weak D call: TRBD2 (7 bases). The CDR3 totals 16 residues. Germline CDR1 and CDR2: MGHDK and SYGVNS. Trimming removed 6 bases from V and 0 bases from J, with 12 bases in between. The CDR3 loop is CASSQRGGSGANVLTF. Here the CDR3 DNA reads TGTGCCAGCAGCCAAAGGGGGGGCTCTGGGGCCAACGTCCTGACTTTC.